This is a list of T cell receptor beta chains from one sample in a study of T-cell reconstitution after alpha-beta-depleted transplantation in children. TCRdb passed the PCR reads through MiXCR, listing each CDR3 protein once. The table lists some 600,000 distinct CDR3 sequences, 10% to 15% of them singletons. Here the sequenced sample was PBMCs, mostly from graft donor cells, taken 360 days after TCRalphabeta/CD19-depleted stem cell transplant. These receptor sequences come from a male patient younger than 18 who had a stem cell transplant for acute myeloid leukemia, so the T cells may come from the graft donor. The CDR3 runs from the conserved cysteine through the conserved F or W. The D gene is left open where the match is weak. Not all rows give a size; the values are once, few, many and, for expanded clones, a class.

v_call	j_call	d_call	clone_size	cdr3_aa	cdr3_nt
TRBV6-1	TRBJ2-5	.	.	CASSPSYTFQETQYF	TGTGCCAGCAGCCCCTCTTATACTTTCCAAGAGACCCAGTACTTC
TRBV30	TRBJ2-7	TRBD2	once	CAWSVGLADPYEQYF	TGTGCCTGGAGTGTGGGTCTAGCGGACCCCTACGAGCAGTACTTC
TRBV7-2	TRBJ1-5	.	.	CASSLVVSQGGQPQHF	TGTGCCAGCAGCTTAGTAGTGAGTCAGGGTGGTCAGCCCCAGCATTTT
TRBV6-2/TRBV6-3	TRBJ2-7	TRBD2	many	CASSRTTSGSYEQYF	TGTGCCAGCAGCCGCACTACTAGCGGGAGTTACGAGCAGTACTTC
TRBV20-1	TRBJ2-5	TRBD2	few	CSAMGRETETQYF	TGCAGTGCTATGGGGAGGGAGACGGAGACCCAGTACTTC
TRBV5-4	TRBJ2-3	.	.	CASSLTLGSADTQYF	TGTGCCAGCAGCCTAACACTAGGGTCAGCAGATACGCAGTATTTT
TRBV14	TRBJ2-3	.	many	CASSRGTSYATDTQYF	TGTGCCAGCAGCCGGGGGACATCTTACGCCACAGATACGCAGTATTTT
TRBV30	TRBJ1-1	.	.	CAWSVGRDTEAFF	TGTGCCTGGAGTGTGGGCAGGGACACTGAAGCTTTCTTT
TRBV9	TRBJ2-1	TRBD2	.	CASSVLAGTYNEQFF	TGTGCCAGCAGCGTTCTAGCGGGCACCTACAATGAGCAGTTCTTC
TRBV18	TRBJ2-3	.	many	CASSPTWSDTQYF	TGTGCCAGCTCACCTACCTGGTCAGATACGCAGTATTTT
TRBV7-2	TRBJ2-3	TRBD2	many	CASSIGLAGGPITDTQYF	TGTGCCAGCAGCATCGGACTAGCGGGAGGGCCTATCACAGATACGCAGTATTTT
TRBV28	TRBJ1-4	.	many	CASSLYDGATNEKLFF	TGTGCCAGCAGTTTATATGACGGTGCAACTAATGAAAAACTGTTTTTT
TRBV5-1	TRBJ2-5	.	.	CASSLEGSNQETQYF	TGCGCCAGCAGCTTGGAGGGGTCTAACCAAGAGACCCAGTACTTC
TRBV20-1	TRBJ2-3	TRBD2	few	CSASGRDGDTQYF	TGCAGTGCTAGCGGGAGGGATGGAGATACGCAGTATTTT
TRBV6-2/TRBV6-3	TRBJ2-7	.	few	CASSNPTGPFMEQYF	TGTGCCAGCAGTAACCCGACCGGGCCCTTTATGGAGCAGTACTTC
TRBV14	TRBJ2-7	.	many	CASSQVAGVSYEQYF	TGTGCCAGCAGCCAAGTGGCCGGGGTCTCCTACGAGCAGTACTTC
TRBV28	TRBJ2-3	.	few	CATFGFPALNTQYF	TGTGCCACCTTCGGATTTCCCGCCCTGAATACGCAGTATTTT
TRBV12-3/TRBV12-4	TRBJ2-2	.	few	CASSFSLAAGELFF	TGTGCCAGCAGTTTCTCGCTAGCTGCCGGGGAGCTGTTTTTT
TRBV5-1	TRBJ2-1	TRBD2	.	CASSLVILAGVEQFF	TGCGCCAGCAGCTTGGTGATTCTAGCGGGAGTTGAGCAGTTCTTC
TRBV7-9	TRBJ2-1	.	.	CASRGGPPSDDEQFF	TGTGCCAGCAGAGGAGGGCCTCCTTCTGACGACGAGCAGTTCTTC
TRBV15	TRBJ2-3	TRBD1	few	CATSRGTGRGRPRDTQYF	TGTGCCACCAGCAGAGGGACAGGGAGAGGGAGGCCCAGAGATACGCAGTATTTT
TRBV20-1	TRBJ2-2	.	many	CSARDFAGTNTGELFF	TGCAGTGCTAGAGATTTCGCAGGGACGAACACCGGGGAGCTGTTTTTT
TRBV20-1	TRBJ1-4	.	few	CSARVWANEKLFF	TGCAGTGCCCGGGTGTGGGCTAATGAAAAACTGTTTTTT
TRBV29-1	TRBJ2-4	.	.	CSVEDGGETKNIQYF	TGCAGCGTTGAAGACGGGGGCGAAACCAAAAACATTCAGTACTTC
TRBV7-2	TRBJ2-7	.	many	CASSLAAISYEQYF	TGTGCCAGCAGCTTAGCGGCAATCTCCTACGAGCAGTACTTC
TRBV7-3	TRBJ2-3	.	.	CASSLRAGGPTADTQYF	TGTGCCAGCAGCTTAAGAGCCGGCGGACCCACCGCAGATACGCAGTATTTT
TRBV27	TRBJ2-5	TRBD2	.	CASSFFETSGSQETQYF	TGTGCCAGCAGTTTTTTTGAGACTAGCGGGAGTCAAGAGACCCAGTACTTC
TRBV2	TRBJ2-5	.	many	CASSEGAGTQETQYF	TGTGCCAGCTCCGAAGGGGCGGGAACCCAAGAGACCCAGTACTTC